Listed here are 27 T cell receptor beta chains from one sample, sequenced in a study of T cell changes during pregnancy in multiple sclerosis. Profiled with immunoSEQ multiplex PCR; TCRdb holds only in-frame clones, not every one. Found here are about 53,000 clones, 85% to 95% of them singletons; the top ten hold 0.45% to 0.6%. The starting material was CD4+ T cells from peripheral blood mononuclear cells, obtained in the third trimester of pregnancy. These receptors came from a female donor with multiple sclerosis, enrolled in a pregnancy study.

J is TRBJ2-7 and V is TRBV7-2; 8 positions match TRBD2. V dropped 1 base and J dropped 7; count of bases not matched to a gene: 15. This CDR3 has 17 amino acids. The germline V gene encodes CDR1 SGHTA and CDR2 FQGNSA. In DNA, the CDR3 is TGTGCCAGCAGCTTAGGTAGCGGGGTTTCAGGGTCCTCTGAGCAGTACTTC. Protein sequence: CASSLGSGVSGSSEQYF.

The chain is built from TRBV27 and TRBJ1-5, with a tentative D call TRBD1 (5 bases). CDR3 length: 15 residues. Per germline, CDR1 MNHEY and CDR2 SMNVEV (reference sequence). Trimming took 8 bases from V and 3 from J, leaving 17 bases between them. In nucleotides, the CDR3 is TGTGCCAGCCCCTCCCAAAGGACACTCAATCAGCCCCAGCATTTT. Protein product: CASPSQRTLNQPQHF.

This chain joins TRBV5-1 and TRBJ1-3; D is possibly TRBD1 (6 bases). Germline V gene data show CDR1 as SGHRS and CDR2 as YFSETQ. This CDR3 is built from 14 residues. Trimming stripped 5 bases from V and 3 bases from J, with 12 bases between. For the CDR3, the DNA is TGCGCCAGCAGTATGGGGGCCGTTGGAAACACCATATATTTT. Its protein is CASSMGAVGNTIYF.

CDR3 residues: CASSSHPGQETEAFF. The DNA of the CDR3 is TGTGCCAGCAGCTCCCACCCGGGACAGGAAACTGAAGCTTTCTTT. The genes are TRBV7-2 and TRBJ1-1; 8 bases align to TRBD1. CDR1 and CDR2 (germline): SGHTA, FQGNSA. The CDR3 has 15 amino acids. V gave up 4 bases and J gave up 5 bases; unmatched junction bases: 9.

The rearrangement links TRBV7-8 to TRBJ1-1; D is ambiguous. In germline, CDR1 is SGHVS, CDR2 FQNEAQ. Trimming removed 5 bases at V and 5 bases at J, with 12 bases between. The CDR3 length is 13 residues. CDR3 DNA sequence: TGTGCCAGCAGCCCGGATCACAGAACTGAAGCTTTCTTT. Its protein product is CASSPDHRTEAFF.

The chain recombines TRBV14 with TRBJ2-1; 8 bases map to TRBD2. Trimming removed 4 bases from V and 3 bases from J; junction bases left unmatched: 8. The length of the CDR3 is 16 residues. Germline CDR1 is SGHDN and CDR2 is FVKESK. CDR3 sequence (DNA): TGTGCCAGCAGCCCTGGGGCGGGGGGCCACTACAATGAGCAGTTCTTC. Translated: CASSPGAGGHYNEQFF.

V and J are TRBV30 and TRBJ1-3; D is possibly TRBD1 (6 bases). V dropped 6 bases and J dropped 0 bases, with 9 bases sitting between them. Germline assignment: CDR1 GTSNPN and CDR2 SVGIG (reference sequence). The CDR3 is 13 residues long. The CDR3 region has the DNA TGTGCCTGCCAGGGGTTCTCTGGAAACACCATATATTTT. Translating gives CACQGFSGNTIYF.

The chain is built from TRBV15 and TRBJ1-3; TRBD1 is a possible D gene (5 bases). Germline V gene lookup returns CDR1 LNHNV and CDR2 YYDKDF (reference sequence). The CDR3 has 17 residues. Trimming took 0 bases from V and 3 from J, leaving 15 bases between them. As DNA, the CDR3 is TGTGCCACCAGCAGAGATAACAACAGGAGATTTGGAAACACCATATATTTT. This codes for CATSRDNNRRFGNTIYF.

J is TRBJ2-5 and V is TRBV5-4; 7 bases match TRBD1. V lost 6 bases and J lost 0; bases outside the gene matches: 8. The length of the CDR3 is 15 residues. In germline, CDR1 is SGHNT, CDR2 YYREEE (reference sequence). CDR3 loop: CASKRDRSYQETQYF. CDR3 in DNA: TGTGCCAGCAAACGGGACAGATCGTACCAAGAGACCCAGTACTTC. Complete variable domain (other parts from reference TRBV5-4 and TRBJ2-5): ETGVTQSPTHLIKTRGQQVTLRCSSQSGHNTVSWYQQALGQGPQFIFQYYREEENGRGNFPPRFSGLQFPNYSSELNVNALELDDSALYLCASKRDRSYQETQYFGPGTRLLVL.

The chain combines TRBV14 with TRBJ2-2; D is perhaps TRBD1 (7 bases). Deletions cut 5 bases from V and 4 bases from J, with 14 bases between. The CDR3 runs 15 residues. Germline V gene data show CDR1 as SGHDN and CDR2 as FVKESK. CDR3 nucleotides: TGTGCCAGCAGCGCGCGGGACAGACTCACCGGGGAGCTGTTTTTT. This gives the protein CASSARDRLTGELFF.

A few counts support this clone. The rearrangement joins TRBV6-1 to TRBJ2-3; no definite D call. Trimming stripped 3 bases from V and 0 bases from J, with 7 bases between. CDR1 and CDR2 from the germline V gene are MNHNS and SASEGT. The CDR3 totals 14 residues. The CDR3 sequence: CASSEITSTDTQYF. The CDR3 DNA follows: TGTGCCAGCAGTGAGATTACTAGCACAGATACGCAGTATTTT.

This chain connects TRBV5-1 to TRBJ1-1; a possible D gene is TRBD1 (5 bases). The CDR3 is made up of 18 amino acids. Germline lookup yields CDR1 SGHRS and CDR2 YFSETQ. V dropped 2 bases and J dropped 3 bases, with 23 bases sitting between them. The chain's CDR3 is CASSFPPGEGLGDTEAFF. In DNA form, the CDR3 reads TGCGCCAGCAGCTTCCCTCCTGGGGAGGGCCTGGGGGACACTGAAGCTTTCTTT.

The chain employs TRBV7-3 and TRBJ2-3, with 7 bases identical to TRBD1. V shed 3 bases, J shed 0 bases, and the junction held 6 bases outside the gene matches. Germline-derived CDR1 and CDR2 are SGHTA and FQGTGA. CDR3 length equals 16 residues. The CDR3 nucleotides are TGTGCCAGCAGCTTGGGACAGCAAACTAGCACAGATACGCAGTATTTT. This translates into CASSLGQQTSTDTQYF.

CDR3 nucleotides: TGTGCCAGCAGCCTCAAATGGGGGACACCGCAGGATGAGCAGTTCTTC. It is translated as CASSLKWGTPQDEQFF. This chain joins TRBV25-1 and TRBJ2-1, with TRBD1 as a possible D gene (6 bases). The CDR3 is made up of 16 amino acids. The ends were cut back, 6 bases at V and 8 bases at J, with 23 bases in the middle. The germline gives CDR1 MGHDK, CDR2 SYGVNS.

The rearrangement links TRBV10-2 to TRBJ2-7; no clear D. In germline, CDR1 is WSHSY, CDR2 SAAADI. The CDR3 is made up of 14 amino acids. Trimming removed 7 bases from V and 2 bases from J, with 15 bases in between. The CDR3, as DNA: TGCGCCAGCACGAGCCTTCTAAGCCCCTACGAGCAGTACTTC. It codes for CASTSLLSPYEQYF.

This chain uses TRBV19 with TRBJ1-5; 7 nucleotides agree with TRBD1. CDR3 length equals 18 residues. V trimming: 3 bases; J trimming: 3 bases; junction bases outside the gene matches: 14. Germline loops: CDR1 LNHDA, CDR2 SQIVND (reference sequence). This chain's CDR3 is CASSIRRDRGGNNQPQHF. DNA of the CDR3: TGTGCCAGTAGTATTCGACGGGACAGAGGAGGAAACAATCAGCCCCAGCATTTT. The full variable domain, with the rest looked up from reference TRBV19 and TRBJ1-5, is DGGITQSPKYLFRKEGQNVTLSCEQNLNHDAMYWYRQDPGQGLRLIYYSQIVNDFQKGDIAEGYSVSREKKESFPLTVTSAQKNPTAFYLCASSIRRDRGGNNQPQHFGDGTRLSIL.

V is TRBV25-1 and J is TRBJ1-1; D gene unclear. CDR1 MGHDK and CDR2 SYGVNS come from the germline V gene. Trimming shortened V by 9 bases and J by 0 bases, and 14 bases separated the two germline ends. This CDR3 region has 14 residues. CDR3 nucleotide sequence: TGTGCCAGAGAGAGGCGGCCCCTGAACACTGAAGCTTTCTTT. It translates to CARERRPLNTEAFF.

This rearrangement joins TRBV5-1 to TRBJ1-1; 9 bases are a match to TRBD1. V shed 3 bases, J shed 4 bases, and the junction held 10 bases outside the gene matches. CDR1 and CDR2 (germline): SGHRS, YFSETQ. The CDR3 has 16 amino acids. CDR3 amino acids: CASSSGQGMGGTEAFF. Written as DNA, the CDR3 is TGCGCCAGCAGCTCAGGACAGGGGATGGGGGGCACTGAAGCTTTCTTT.

As DNA, the CDR3 is TGTGCCAGCAGCTTACTCCCATGGGCTATGAACACTGAAGCTTTCTTT. Translation: CASSLLPWAMNTEAFF. The chain joins TRBV11-2 to TRBJ1-1; D ambiguous. Germline V CDR1 and CDR2: SGHAT, FQNNGV. The CDR3 runs 16 residues. Trimming took 2 bases from V and 0 from J, leaving 13 bases between them. The full variable domain, with the rest looked up from reference TRBV11-2 and TRBJ1-1, is EAGVAQSPRYKIIEKRQSVAFWCNPISGHATLYWYQQILGQGPKLLIQFQNNGVVDDSQLPKDRFSAERLKGVDSTLKIQPAKLEDSAVYLCASSLLPWAMNTEAFFGQGTRLTVV.

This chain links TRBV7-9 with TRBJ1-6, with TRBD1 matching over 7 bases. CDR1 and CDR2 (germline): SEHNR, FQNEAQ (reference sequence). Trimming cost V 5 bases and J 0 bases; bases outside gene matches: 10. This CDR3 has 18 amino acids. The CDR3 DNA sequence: TGTGCCAGCAGCCCATGGGACAGTAGCAGCTCCTATAATTCACCCCTCCACTTT. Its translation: CASSPWDSSSSYNSPLHF.

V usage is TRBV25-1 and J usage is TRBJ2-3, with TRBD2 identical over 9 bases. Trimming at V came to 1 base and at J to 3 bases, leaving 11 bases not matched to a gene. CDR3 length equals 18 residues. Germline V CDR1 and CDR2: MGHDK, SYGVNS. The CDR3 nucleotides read TGTGCCAGCAGTGAATGGTCGGGGGCTACTAGCGGGACAGATACGCAGTATTTT. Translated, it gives CASSEWSGATSGTDTQYF.

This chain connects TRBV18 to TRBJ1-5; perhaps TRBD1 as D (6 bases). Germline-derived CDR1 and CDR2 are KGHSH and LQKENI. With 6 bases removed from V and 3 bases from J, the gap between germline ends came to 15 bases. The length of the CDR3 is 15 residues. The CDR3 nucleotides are TGTGCCAGCTCGCAGGGGCGGGCTACCAATCAGCCCCAGCATTTT. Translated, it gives CASSQGRATNQPQHF.

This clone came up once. CDR3: CASREGFSGPTPGELFF. CDR3 DNA: TGTGCCAGCAGGGAGGGGTTTTCCGGCCCCACCCCCGGGGAGCTGTTTTTT. This chain joins TRBV5-6 and TRBJ2-2; possible D gene TRBD2, 6 bases. Germline V gene sequence: CDR1 SGHDT, CDR2 YYEEEE. The CDR3 spans 17 residues. Deletions cut 5 bases from V and 6 bases from J, with 23 bases between.

In DNA form, the CDR3 reads TGTGCCAGCAAAATGCCGGGACAGGGGAATTCACCCCTCCACTTT. It yields the protein CASKMPGQGNSPLHF. V and J are TRBV27 and TRBJ1-6; TRBD1 matches 10 bases. Germline V lookup: CDR1 MNHEY, CDR2 SMNVEV (reference sequence). The CDR3 is 15 amino acids. V gave up 7 bases and J gave up 7 bases; unmatched junction bases: 7.

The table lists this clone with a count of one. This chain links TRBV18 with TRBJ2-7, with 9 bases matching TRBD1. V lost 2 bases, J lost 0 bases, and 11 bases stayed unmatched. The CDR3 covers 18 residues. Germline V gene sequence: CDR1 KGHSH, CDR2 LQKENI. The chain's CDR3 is CASSPLGPGTGNSYEQYF. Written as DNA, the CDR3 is TGTGCCAGCTCACCATTGGGTCCCGGGACAGGGAACTCCTACGAGCAGTACTTC.

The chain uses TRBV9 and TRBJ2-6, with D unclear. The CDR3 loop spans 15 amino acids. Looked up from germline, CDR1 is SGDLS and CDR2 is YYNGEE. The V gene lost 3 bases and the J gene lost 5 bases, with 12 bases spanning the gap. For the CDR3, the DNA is TGTGCCAGCAGCGCCCATACTACCAGGGCCAACGTCCTGACTTTC. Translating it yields CASSAHTTRANVLTF.

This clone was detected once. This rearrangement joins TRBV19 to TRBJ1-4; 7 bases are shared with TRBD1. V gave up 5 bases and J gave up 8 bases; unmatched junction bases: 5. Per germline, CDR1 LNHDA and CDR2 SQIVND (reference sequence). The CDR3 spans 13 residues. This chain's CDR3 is CASSGQAFEKLFF. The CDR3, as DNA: TGTGCCAGTAGTGGACAGGCTTTCGAAAAACTGTTTTTT.